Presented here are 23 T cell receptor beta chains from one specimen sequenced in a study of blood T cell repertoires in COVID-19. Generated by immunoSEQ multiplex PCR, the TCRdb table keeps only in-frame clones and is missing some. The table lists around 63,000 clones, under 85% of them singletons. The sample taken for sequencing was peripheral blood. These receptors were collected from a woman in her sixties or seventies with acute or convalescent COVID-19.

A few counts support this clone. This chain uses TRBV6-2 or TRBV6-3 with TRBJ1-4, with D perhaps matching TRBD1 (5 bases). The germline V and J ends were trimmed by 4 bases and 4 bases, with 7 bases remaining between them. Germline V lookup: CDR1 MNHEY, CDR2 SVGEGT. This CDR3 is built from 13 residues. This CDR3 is CASSLTGNEKLFF. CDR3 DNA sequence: TGTGCCAGCAGTTTAACAGGTAATGAAAAACTGTTTTTT.

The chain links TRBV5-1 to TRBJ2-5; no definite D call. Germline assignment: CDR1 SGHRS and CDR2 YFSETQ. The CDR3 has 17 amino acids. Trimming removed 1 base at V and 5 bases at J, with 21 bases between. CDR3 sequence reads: CASSLSSGTLTVETQYF. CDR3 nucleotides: TGCGCCAGCAGCTTGTCTTCCGGTACCCTAACCGTTGAGACCCAGTACTTC.

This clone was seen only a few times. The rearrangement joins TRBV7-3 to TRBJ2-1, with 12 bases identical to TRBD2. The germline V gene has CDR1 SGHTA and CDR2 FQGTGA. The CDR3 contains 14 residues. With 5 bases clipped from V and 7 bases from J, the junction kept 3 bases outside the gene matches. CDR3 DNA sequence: TGTGCCAGCAGCGTGACTAGCGGGGGAAATGAGCAGTTCTTC. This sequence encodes CASSVTSGGNEQFF.

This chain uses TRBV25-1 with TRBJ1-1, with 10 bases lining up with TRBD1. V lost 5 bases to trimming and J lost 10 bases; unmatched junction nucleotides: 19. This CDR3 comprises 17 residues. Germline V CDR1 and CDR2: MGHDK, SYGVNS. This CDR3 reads CASSPLEGTGAISGAFF. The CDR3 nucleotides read TGTGCCAGCAGTCCACTCGAGGGGACAGGGGCCATTTCGGGAGCTTTCTTT.

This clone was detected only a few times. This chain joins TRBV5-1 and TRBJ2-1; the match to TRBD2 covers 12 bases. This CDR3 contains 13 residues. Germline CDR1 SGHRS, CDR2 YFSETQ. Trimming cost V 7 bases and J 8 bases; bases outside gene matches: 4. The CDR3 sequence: CASWTSGDHEQFF. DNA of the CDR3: TGCGCCAGCTGGACTAGCGGGGACCATGAGCAGTTCTTC.

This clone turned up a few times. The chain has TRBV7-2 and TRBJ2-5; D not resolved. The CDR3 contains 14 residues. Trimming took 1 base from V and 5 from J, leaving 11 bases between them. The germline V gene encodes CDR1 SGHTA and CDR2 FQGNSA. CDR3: CASSLGGSGETQYF. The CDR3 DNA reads TGTGCCAGCAGCTTAGGCGGAAGTGGGGAGACCCAGTACTTC.

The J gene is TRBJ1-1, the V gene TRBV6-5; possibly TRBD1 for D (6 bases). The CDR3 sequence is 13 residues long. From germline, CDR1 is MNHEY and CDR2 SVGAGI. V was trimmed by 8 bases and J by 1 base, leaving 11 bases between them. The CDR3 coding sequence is TGTGCCAGCGAGGTGGACAGGAACACTGAAGCTTTCTTT. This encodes CASEVDRNTEAFF.

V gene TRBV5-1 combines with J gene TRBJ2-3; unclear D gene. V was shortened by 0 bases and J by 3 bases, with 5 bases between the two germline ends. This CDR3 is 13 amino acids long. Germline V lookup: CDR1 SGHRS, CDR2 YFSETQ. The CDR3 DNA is TGCGCCAGCAGCTTGGCCCAGACAGATACGCAGTATTTT. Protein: CASSLAQTDTQYF. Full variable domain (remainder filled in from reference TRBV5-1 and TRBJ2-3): KAGVTQTPRYLIKTRGQQVTLSCSPISGHRSVSWYQQTPGQGLQFLFEYFSETQRNKGNFPGRFSGRQFSNSRSEMNVSTLELGDSALYLCASSLAQTDTQYFGPGTRLTVL.

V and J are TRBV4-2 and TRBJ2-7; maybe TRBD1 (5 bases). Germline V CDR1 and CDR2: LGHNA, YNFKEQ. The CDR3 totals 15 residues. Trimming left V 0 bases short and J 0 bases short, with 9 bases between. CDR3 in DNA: TGTGCCAGCAGCCAAGATCCCGACAGCTCCTACGAGCAGTACTTC. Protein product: CASSQDPDSSYEQYF.

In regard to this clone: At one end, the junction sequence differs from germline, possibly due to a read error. This chain's CDR3 is CASSYGTGEKKF. CDR3 DNA: TGTGCCAGCAGCTACGGGACAGGGGAGAAAAAATTC. V and J are TRBV13 and TRBJ1-2; TRBD1 agrees at 10 bases. Per the germline V gene, CDR1 is PRHDT and CDR2 is FYEKMQ (reference sequence). The CDR3 is made up of 12 amino acids.

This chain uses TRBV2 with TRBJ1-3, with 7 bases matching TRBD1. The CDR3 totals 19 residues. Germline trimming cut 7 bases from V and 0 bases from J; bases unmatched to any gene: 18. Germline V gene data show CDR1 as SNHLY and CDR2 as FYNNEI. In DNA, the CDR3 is TGTGCCAGCAACAGAGGACAGGCGGAATCCTTCCCCTCTGGAAACACCATATATTTT. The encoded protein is CASNRGQAESFPSGNTIYF. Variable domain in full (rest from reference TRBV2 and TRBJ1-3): EPEVTQTPSHQVTQMGQEVILRCVPISNHLYFYWYRQILGQKVEFLVSFYNNEISEKSEIFDDQFSVERPDGSNFTLKIRSTKLEDSAMYFCASNRGQAESFPSGNTIYFGEGSWLTVV.

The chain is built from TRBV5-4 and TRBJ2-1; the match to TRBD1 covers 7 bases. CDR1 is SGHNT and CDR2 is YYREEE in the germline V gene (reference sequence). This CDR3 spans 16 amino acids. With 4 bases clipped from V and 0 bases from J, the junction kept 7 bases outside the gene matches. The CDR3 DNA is TGTGCCAGCAGCCGCGACCGGGACAGCTCCTACAATGAGCAGTTCTTC. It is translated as CASSRDRDSSYNEQFF.

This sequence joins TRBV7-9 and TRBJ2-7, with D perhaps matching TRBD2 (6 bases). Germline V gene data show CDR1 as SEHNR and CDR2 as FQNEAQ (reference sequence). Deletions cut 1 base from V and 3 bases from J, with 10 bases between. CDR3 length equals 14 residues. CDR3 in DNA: TGTGCCAGCAGCTTAGATGGGGACTTCTACGAGCAGTACTTC. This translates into CASSLDGDFYEQYF. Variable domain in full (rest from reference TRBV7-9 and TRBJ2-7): DTGVSQNPRHKITKRGQNVTFRCDPISEHNRLYWYRQTLGQGPEFLTYFQNEAQLEKSRLLSDRFSAERPKGSFSTLEIQRTEQGDSAMYLCASSLDGDFYEQYFGPGTRLTVT.

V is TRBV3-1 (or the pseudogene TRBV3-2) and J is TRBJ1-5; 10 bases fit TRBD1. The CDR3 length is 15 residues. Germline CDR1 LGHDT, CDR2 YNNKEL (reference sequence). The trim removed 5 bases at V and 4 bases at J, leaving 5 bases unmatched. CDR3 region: CASSEGTGVNQPQHF. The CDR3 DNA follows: TGTGCCAGCAGCGAAGGGACAGGGGTAAATCAGCCCCAGCATTTT.

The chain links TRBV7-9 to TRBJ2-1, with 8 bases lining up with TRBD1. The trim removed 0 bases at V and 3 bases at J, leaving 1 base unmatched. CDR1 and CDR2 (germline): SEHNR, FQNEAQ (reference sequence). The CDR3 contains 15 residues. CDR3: CASSLAGQGYNEQFF. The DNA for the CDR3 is TGTGCCAGCAGCTTAGCCGGACAGGGCTACAATGAGCAGTTCTTC.

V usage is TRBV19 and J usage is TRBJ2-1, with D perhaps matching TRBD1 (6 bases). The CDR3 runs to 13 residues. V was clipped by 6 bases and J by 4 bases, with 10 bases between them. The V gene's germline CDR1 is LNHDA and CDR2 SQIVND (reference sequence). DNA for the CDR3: TGTGCCAGTAGATCCGACAGGTACAATGAGCAGTTCTTC. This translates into CASRSDRYNEQFF.

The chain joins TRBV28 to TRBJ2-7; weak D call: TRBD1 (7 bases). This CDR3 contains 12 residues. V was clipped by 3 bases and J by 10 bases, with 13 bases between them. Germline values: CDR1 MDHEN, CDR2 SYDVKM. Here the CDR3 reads CASSFGQGGQYF. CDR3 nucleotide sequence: TGTGCCAGCAGTTTCGGCCAGGGGGGTCAGTACTTC.

As DNA, the CDR3 is TGTGCCAGCAGCCACGATGAGGGAGAGACCCAGTACTTC. Its protein product is CASSHDEGETQYF. The chain joins TRBV5-4 to TRBJ2-5, with D tentatively TRBD2 (5 bases). The CDR3 contains 13 residues. Trimming removed 4 bases from V and 4 bases from J, with 11 bases in between. Germline lookup yields CDR1 SGHNT and CDR2 YYREEE (reference sequence).

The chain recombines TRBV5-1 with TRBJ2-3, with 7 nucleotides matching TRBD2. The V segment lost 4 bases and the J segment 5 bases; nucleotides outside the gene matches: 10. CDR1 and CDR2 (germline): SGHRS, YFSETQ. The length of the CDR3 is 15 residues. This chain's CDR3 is CASSQTSGAGDTQYF. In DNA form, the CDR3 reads TGCGCCAGCAGCCAAACGAGCGGGGCTGGAGATACGCAGTATTTT.

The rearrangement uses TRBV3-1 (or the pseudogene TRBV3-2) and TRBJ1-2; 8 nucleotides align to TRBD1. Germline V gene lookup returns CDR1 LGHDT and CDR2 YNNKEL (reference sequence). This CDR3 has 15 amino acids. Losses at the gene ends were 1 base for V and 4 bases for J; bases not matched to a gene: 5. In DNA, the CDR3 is TGTGCCAGCAGCCAAGCGACAGGGGTCGGCTATGGCTACACCTTC. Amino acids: CASSQATGVGYGYTF.

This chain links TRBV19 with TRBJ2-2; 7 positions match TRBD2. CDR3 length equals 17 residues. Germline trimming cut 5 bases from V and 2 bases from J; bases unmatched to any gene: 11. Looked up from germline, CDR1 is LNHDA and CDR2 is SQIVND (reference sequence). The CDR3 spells CASSGRGPGLNTGELFF. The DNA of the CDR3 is TGTGCCAGTAGTGGGAGGGGCCCAGGGTTAAACACCGGGGAGCTGTTTTTT.

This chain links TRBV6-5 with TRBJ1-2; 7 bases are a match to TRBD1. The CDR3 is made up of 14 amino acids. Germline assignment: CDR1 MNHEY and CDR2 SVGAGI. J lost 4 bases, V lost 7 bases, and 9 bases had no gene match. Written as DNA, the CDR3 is TGTGCCAGCATCAAAGACAGGGTCGGCTATGGCTACACCTTC. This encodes CASIKDRVGYGYTF.

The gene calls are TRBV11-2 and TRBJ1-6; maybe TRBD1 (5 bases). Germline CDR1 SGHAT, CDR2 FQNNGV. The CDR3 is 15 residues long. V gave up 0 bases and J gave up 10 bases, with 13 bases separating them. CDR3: CASSLEGREGSPLHF. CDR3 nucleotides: TGTGCCAGCAGCTTAGAAGGCAGGGAGGGGTCACCCCTCCACTTT. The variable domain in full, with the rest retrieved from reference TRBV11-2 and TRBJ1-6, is EAGVAQSPRYKIIEKRQSVAFWCNPISGHATLYWYQQILGQGPKLLIQFQNNGVVDDSQLPKDRFSAERLKGVDSTLKIQPAKLEDSAVYLCASSLEGREGSPLHFGNGTRLTVT.